The source of this TCR beta chain is a study of cytomegalovirus exposure and HLA in healthy donors (dated by TCRdb to between 2016 and 2019). For the wider study: In an earlier analysis of roughly 590 of the donors, 276 Gb of sequence data and 120 million or so unique TCR beta sequences from roughly 200 million T cells were reported. An early release that covered approximately 600 HLA-typed donors contained approximately 290 gigabases of sequencing data and around 80 million unique TCR sequences. The genetic ancestry cluster associated with self-reported Caucasian donors included 81% of the 350 to 500 genotyped donors. The aim of the study was to test whether cataloging public T cell receptors could identify signatures of past pathogen exposure. Using immunosequencing, the study profiled T cell repertoires from fewer than 850 subjects and related those repertoires to cytomegalovirus serostatus. In addition to the first cohort of around 670 subjects, a separate validation cohort of approximately 130 different subjects was used. To predict cytomegalovirus infection status, the study brought together high-throughput TCR immunosequencing, statistical association of individual TCRs with disease status, and machine learning. A later analysis re-analyzed previously published TCR beta repertoires from several hundred donors and added high-resolution HLA genotyping to study TCR occurrence patterns. The later analysis used no new phenotypic data to find candidate immune exposures, relying instead on TCR beta sequences and their occurrence across donors. To decide whether each TCR beta V gene segment behaved as functional or pseudogenic, an earlier analysis of some 600 of the donors relied on high-throughput TCR beta sequencing. Donor age, sex, ethnicity and CMV serostatus were collected together with the repertoire data. A later genetic analysis took genome-wide SNP genotypes for about three fifths of the 666 donors and used that subset as a discovery cohort. Every discovery cohort repertoire had been produced on one sequencing platform. Class I and class II HLA loci were covered by the typing at four-digit resolution. The number of donors typed differed by locus, with roughly 629-640 for A, B, C, DRB1 and DQB1, more than 500 for DQA1, approximately 580 for DPA1, and under 490 for DPB1. Because of strong linkage in the cohort, roughly five DR-DQ haplotypes were treated as single units for association and clustering. On average, about 200,000 unique TCR beta nucleotide sequences were sequenced per donor among fewer than 500 genotyped donors of the cohort, with approximately 18% of those sequences being non-productive. Overall study outcomes, separate from this receptor: The authors suggested that the approach could potentially be generalized to other disease states and immunological phenotypes. In an earlier analysis of several hundred of the donors, most TCR beta V segments were observed in productive rearrangements about 90% or about 30% of the time, broadly matching IMGT annotations. A later analysis found that HLA-associated TCR beta chains were more clonally expanded and had lower generation probabilities than equally common non-associated chains. Because the 87-base-pair reads could not distinguish some IMGT-functional V segments, including TRBV6-2 and TRBV6-3, those segments were excluded. While some public TCRs were present in many individuals, most TCR sequences turned up only very rarely across donors. According to a later analysis, parvovirus B19, influenza, CMV and Epstein-Barr virus appeared linked to several top co-occurrence clusters. In vitro tests confirmed that a few of the cytomegalovirus-associated TCR beta chains recognize cytomegalovirus antigens. The sequencing pipeline was judged likely to have produced a cluster of highly shared sequence variants as a technical artifact. Because HLA typing was unavailable for some donors at each locus, only the typed subset was used in association tests. In a later analysis, the rate of TCR association differed among HLA loci, with DRB1 alleles having the most associated TCRs and HLA-C alleles having the fewest. Sequencing depth was assumed to be roughly uniform across donors in the presence/absence analyses, though that assumption may not hold. In the study, some 160 TCR beta chains were listed as associated with cytomegalovirus. The classifier was reported to diagnose cytomegalovirus status with high specificity and sensitivity in both the original cohort and the validation cohort. Specific HLA alleles were associated with roughly 16,000 TCR beta sequences at a false discovery rate of 0.05 in a later analysis. A later genetic analysis reported fewer N-insertions in productive TCRs among donors in an Asian-associated ancestry cluster than the roughly 620-donor mean. A further reported finding was that TCR beta sequences accurately predicted the HLA-A and HLA-B alleles for most subjects in the first cohort. A later genetic analysis associated a missense DCLRE1C variant with V-gene and J-gene trimming of TCR beta chains, and an independent cohort replicated the association. In this cohort, only TCR beta chains were sequenced, and detectable features were limited by the absence of alpha or paired-chain data. The only immune exposure information available for the cohort was CMV serostatus. Assigning TCR associations to individual alleles was difficult when HLA alleles, especially DR and DQ, strongly co-occurred. Because counts were too low, 15 to 20 rarely observed V segments, including chromosome 9 orphons, were left out of the earlier analysis of over 550 of the donors. In a later analysis, most CMV-associated TCR beta chains were found to appear HLA-restricted, with HLA associations seemingly driven largely by CMV exposure. Linkage disequilibrium might explain the correlated functional status among segregating V segments, but an unknown experimental factor could not be ruled out.

Concerning this clone itself: No cognate antigen has been identified for it.

The cohort consisted of approximately 670 healthy bone marrow donors. At the time of sampling, all cohort members were nominally healthy, though unrecorded immune exposures were likely present. The donor tested CMV seropositive and was one of the 289 seropositive cohort members. Every donor gave a peripheral blood sample, and the peripheral blood mononuclear cells from that sample were used for TCR beta sequencing. The Qiagen DNeasy Blood Extraction Kit was used to extract genomic DNA from the blood cell samples. The method was the immunoSEQ multiplex PCR assay. The multiplex PCR relied on a mix of 60 forward primers for TCR Vbeta segments and 13 reverse primers for TCR Jbeta segments. The CDR3 region of rearranged TCR beta genes was amplified from genomic DNA with a multiplex PCR assay. The Illumina HiSeq System was used to sequence the amplified TCR beta libraries as 87-base-pair reads. The source study handled its data this way. A later analysis tallied roughly 80 million unique TCR beta chains across the 700 or so repertoires, and approximately 12 million of those chains were shared by two or more donors. Raw reads were error-corrected and collapsed into unique sequences with a nearest-neighbor algorithm that merged closely related sequences to remove PCR and sequencing errors. V, D and J gene segments were assigned by aligning CDR3 sequences to IMGT reference sequences. For a sequence to be retained, a match of at least six nucleotides to both a V gene segment and a J gene segment was required. A rearrangement was called productive if the CDR3 had no stop codons and remained in frame with V and J, and every other rearrangement was called non-productive. CDR3 was defined according to IMGT convention as the region running from the second conserved V-encoded cysteine to the conserved J-encoded phenylalanine. The earlier analysis of 587 of the donors excluded sequences that lacked an unambiguous match to a single V gene segment. An earlier analysis of over 450 of the donors classified V segments as functional when productive rearrangements were above 56.7% and as segregating when the standard deviation between donors was above 5%. A statistical classification framework was built to diagnose cytomegalovirus status from the catalog of TCR beta chain sequences. V and J gene assignment, in a later analysis, came from comparing TCR nucleotide sequences with IMGT/GENE-DB human TR gene sequences. The TCRdist pipeline was used in a later analysis to assign CDR3 sequences and most-parsimonious VDJ recombination scenarios. In a later analysis, every TCR beta chain was defined by the combination of its CDR3 amino acid sequence and its V-gene family, and reads without a unique V-gene family were dropped. To address suspected cross-contamination and a sequencing artifact, a later analysis removed a few hundred highly shared, low-generation-probability nucleotide sequences. A later analysis calculated a clonal expansion index for each public chain from normalized within-repertoire ranks of inferred template counts. In a later analysis, generation probabilities were computed with a VDJ recombination model fitted to out-of-frame rearrangements, and the resulting probabilities were checked against IGoR. In a later analysis, TCR-TCR, TCR-HLA and TCR-CMV co-occurrence was scored with hypergeometric tests, and a repertoire-size bias correction was applied to TCR pairs. False discovery rates were estimated in a later analysis by permuting HLA or CMV assignments 20 times. In a later analysis, co-occurring TCRs were grouped with DBSCAN, and TCRdist sequence similarity was added when clustering was performed within HLA-allele-positive subsets. For co-occurrence clustering, repertoires with fewer than 30,000 or more than 120,000 public chains were excluded, along with 5 or 6 repertoires with anomalous nucleotide sharing. This is the immuneACCESS table as TCRdb keeps it, with only in-frame sequences that have V and J called. A part of the clones is gone; compared with another copy, unresolved V genes explain less than half, and the rest is unexplained. V, J and clone size were drawn from that table, and D and trimming were deduced from the DNA. The data table for this sample lists some 200,000 clones. The top ten clones comprise 0.75% to 0.85% of the sample.

Deletion took 0 bases off V and 7 bases off J, with a span of 10 bases between the germline ends. Its CDR3 holds 14 amino acids, cysteine through phenylalanine. Kept here is only the CDR3 DNA, which spans 42 bases and is read in frame from base 1. From a lookup of the germline V gene, CDR1 and CDR2 are ENHRY and SYGVKD. Recombination linked TRBV10-3 to TRBJ1-5, with the D gene not clear enough to name. Sequencing input: PBMCs. This TCR was recovered from a woman aged 18-29 years in good health and CMV-seropositive. The sequenced DNA is TGTGCCATCAGTGAGTCGGGCGGGGAGCAGCCCCAGCATTTT. It specifies CAISESGGEQPQHF.